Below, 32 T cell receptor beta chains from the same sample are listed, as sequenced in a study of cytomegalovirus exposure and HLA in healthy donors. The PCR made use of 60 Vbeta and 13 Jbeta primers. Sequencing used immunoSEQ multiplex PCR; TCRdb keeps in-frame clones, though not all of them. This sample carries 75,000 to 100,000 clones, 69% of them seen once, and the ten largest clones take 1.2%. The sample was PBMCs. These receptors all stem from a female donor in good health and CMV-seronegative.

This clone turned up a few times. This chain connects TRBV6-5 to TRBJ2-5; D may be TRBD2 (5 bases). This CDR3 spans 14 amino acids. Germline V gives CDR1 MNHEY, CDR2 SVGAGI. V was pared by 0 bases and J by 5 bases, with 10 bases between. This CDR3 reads CASSYSSRGETQYF. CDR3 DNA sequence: TGTGCCAGCAGTTACTCGTCTAGAGGGGAGACCCAGTACTTC.

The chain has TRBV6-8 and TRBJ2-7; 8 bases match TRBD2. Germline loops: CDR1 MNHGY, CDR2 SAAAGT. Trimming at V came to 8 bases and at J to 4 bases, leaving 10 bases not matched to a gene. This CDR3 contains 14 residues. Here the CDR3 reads CASSPAGAPYEQYF. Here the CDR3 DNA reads TGTGCCAGCTCCCCAGCGGGAGCCCCTTACGAGCAGTACTTC.

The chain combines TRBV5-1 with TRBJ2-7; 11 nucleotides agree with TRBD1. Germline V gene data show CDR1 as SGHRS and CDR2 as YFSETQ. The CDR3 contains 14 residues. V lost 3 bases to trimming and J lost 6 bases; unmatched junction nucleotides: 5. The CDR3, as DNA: TGCGCCAGCAGCTCAGGGACAGGGGGGAGCGAGCAGTACTTC. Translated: CASSSGTGGSEQYF. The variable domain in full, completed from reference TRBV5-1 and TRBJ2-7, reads KAGVTQTPRYLIKTRGQQVTLSCSPISGHRSVSWYQQTPGQGLQFLFEYFSETQRNKGNFPGRFSGRQFSNSRSEMNVSTLELGDSALYLCASSSGTGGSEQYFGPGTRLTVT.

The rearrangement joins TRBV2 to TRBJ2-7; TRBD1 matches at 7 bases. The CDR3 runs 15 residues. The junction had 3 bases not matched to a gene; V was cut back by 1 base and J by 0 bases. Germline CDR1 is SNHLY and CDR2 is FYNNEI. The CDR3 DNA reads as TGTGCCAGCAGTGAAGGGACAGGTTCCTCCTACGAGCAGTACTTC. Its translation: CASSEGTGSSYEQYF.

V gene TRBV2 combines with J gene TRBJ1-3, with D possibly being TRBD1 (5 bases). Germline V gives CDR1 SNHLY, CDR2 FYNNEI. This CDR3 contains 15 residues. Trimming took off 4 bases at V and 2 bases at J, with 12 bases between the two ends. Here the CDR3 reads CASSVLGGTGNTIYF. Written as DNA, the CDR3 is TGTGCCAGCAGTGTCCTGGGGGGGACTGGAAACACCATATATTTT.

The CDR3 protein is CASSQDRGRTEAFF. As DNA, the CDR3 is TGTGCCAGCAGCCAAGACAGGGGGCGAACTGAAGCTTTCTTT. This chain connects TRBV11-2 to TRBJ1-1; 10 bases fit TRBD1. V dropped 5 bases and J dropped 5; count of bases not matched to a gene: 5. Germline CDR1 SGHAT, CDR2 FQNNGV. CDR3 size: 14 residues.

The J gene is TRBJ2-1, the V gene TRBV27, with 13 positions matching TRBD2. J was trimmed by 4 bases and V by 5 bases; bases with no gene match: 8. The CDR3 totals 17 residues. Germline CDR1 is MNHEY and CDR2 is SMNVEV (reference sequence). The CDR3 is CASSRPGLAGLYNEQFF. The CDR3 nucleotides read TGTGCCAGCAGTCGACCGGGACTAGCGGGATTATACAATGAGCAGTTCTTC.

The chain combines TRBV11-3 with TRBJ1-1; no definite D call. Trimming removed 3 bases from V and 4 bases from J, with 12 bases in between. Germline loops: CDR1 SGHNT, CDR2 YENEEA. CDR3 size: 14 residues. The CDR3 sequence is CASSFRGESTEAFF. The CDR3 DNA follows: TGTGCCAGCAGCTTCCGCGGGGAATCCACTGAAGCTTTCTTT.

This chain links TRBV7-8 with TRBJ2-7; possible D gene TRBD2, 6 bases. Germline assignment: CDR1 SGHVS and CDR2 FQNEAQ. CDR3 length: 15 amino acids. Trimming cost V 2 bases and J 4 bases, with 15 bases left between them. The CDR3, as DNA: TGTGCCAGCAGCTTACGGAGGGAGAGGGTTTACGAGCAGTACTTC. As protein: CASSLRRERVYEQYF.

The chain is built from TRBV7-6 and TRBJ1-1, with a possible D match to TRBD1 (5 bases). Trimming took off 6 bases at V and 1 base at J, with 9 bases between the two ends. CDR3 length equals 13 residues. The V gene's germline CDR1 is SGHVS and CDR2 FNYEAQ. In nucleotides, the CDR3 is TGTGCCAGCAGGTTGGACACGAACACTGAAGCTTTCTTT. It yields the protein CASRLDTNTEAFF.

Written as DNA, the CDR3 is TGTGCCAGCCACAGGACAGGGAGCTATCAGCCCCAGCATTTT. It translates to CASHRTGSYQPQHF. The chain couples TRBV2 to TRBJ1-5; 8 bases agree with TRBD1. V was clipped by 8 bases and J by 5 bases; unmatched bases: 8. The CDR3 consists of 14 residues. Germline lookup yields CDR1 SNHLY and CDR2 FYNNEI.

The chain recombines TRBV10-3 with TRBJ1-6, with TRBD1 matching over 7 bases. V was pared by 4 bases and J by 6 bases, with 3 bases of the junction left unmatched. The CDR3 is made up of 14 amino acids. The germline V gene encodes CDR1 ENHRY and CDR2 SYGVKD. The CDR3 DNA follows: TGTGCCATCAGTGGTACAGGGGCTAATTCACCCCTCCACTTT. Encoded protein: CAISGTGANSPLHF.

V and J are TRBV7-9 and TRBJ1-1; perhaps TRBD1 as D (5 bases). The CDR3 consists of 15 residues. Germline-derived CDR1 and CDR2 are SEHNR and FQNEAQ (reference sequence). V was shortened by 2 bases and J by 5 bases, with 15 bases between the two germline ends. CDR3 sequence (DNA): TGTGCCAGCAGCTTACTGCGGGGTCAGGGTACTGAAGCTTTCTTT. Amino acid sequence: CASSLLRGQGTEAFF.

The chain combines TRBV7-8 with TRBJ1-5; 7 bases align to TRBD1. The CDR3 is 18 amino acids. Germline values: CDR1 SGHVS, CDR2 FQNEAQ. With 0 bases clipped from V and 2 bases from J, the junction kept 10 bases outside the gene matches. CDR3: CASSLAGGDRAGNQPQHF. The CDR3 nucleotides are TGTGCCAGCAGCTTAGCCGGAGGAGACAGGGCCGGCAATCAGCCCCAGCATTTT.

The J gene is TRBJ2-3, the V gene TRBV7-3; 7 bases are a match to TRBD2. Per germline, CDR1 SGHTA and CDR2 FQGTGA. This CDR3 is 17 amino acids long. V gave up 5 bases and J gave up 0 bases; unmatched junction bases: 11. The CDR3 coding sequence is TGTGCCAGCAGCCCCACCCCACTAGCGTCTAGCACAGATACGCAGTATTTT. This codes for CASSPTPLASSTDTQYF.

CDR3 coding DNA: TGCGCCAGCAGCTTGGGACTAGCGGGAGCTAATGAGCAGTTCTTC. Translated: CASSLGLAGANEQFF. The chain employs TRBV5-1 and TRBJ2-1, with 12 bases that match TRBD2. The CDR3 consists of 15 residues. The V and J ends lost 0 bases and 7 bases, in that order; junction bases with no gene match: 2. The germline gives CDR1 SGHRS, CDR2 YFSETQ. The whole variable domain, filled in from reference TRBV5-1 and TRBJ2-1, reads KAGVTQTPRYLIKTRGQQVTLSCSPISGHRSVSWYQQTPGQGLQFLFEYFSETQRNKGNFPGRFSGRQFSNSRSEMNVSTLELGDSALYLCASSLGLAGANEQFFGPGTRLTVL.

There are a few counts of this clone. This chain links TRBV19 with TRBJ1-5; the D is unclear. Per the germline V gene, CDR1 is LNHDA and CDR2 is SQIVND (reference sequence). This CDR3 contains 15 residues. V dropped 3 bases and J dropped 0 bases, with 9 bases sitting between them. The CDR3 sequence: CASSILGNSNQPQHF. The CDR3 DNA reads TGTGCCAGTAGTATCCTGGGCAATAGCAATCAGCCCCAGCATTTT.

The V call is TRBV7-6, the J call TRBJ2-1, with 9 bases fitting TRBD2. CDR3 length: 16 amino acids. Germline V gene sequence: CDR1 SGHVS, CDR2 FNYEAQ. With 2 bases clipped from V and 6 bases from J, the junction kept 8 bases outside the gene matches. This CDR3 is CASSLLQAGGRNEQFF. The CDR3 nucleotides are TGTGCCAGCAGCTTACTTCAAGCGGGAGGCCGCAATGAGCAGTTCTTC.

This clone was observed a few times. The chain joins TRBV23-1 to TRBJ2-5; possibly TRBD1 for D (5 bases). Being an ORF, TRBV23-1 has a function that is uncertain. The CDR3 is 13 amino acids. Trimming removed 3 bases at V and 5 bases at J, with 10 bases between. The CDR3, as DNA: TGCGCCAGCAGTCAGGGGCACATTGAGACCCAGTACTTC. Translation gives CASSQGHIETQYF.

CDR3 sequence reads: CASSLVHLNYGYTF. In DNA form, the CDR3 reads TGTGCCAGCAGCTTAGTACACCTCAACTATGGCTACACCTTC. This chain uses TRBV7-2 with TRBJ1-2; D call uncertain. Deletions cut 1 base from V and 2 bases from J, with 8 bases between. The CDR3 contains 14 residues. The germline V gene has CDR1 SGHTA and CDR2 FQGNSA.

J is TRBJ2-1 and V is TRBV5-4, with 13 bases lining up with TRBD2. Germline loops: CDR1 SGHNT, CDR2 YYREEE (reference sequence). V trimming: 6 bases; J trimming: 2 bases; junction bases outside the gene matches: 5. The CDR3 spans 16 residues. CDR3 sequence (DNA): TGTGCCAGCACCGTGACTAGCGGGAGGACCTACAATGAGCAGTTCTTC. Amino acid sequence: CASTVTSGRTYNEQFF.

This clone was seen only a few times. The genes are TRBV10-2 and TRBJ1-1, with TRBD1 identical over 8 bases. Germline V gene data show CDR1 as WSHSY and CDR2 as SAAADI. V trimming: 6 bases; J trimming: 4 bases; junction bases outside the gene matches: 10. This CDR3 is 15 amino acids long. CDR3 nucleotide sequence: TGCGCCAGCAGGAAAGAGGACAGGGCTGGCACTGAAGCTTTCTTT. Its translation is CASRKEDRAGTEAFF.

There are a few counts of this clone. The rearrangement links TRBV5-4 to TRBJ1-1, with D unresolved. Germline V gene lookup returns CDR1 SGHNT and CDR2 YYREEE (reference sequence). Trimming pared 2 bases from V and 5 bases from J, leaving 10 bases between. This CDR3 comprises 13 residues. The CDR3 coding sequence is TGTGCCAGCAGCTTAACGGGGAGTACTGAAGCTTTCTTT. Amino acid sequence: CASSLTGSTEAFF.

CDR3 amino acids: CASSQMASGRNEQFF. For the CDR3, the DNA is TGTGCCAGCAGCCAAATGGCTAGCGGGAGAAATGAGCAGTTCTTC. The chain uses TRBV5-4 and TRBJ2-1; TRBD2 matches at 10 bases. Germline CDR1 SGHNT, CDR2 YYREEE (reference sequence). Trimming at V came to 4 bases and at J to 7 bases, leaving 8 bases not matched to a gene. This CDR3 is 15 amino acids long.

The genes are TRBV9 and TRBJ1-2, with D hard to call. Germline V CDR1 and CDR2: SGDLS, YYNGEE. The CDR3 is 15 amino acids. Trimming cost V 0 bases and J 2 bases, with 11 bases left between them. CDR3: CASSVGSVVNYGYTF. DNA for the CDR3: TGTGCCAGCAGCGTAGGTAGTGTGGTAAACTATGGCTACACCTTC.

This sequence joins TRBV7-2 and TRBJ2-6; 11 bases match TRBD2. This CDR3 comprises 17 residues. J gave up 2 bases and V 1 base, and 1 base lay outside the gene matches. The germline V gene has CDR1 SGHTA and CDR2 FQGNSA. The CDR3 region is CASSLELAGAGANVLTF. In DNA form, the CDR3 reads TGTGCCAGCAGCTTAGAACTAGCGGGGGCTGGGGCCAACGTCCTGACTTTC.

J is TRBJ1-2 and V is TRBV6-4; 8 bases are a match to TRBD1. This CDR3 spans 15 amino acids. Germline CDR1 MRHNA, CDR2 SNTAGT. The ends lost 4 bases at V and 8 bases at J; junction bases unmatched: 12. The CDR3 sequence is CASSVSGQGPGGYTF. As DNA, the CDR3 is TGTGCCAGCAGTGTATCTGGACAGGGTCCGGGCGGCTACACCTTC.

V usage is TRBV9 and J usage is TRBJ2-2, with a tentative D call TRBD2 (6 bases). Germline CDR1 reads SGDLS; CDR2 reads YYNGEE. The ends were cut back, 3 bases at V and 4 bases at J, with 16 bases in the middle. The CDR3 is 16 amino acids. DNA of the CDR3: TGTGCCAGCAGCGGGGGGGACCCACGGGGCACCGGGGAGCTGTTTTTT. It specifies CASSGGDPRGTGELFF. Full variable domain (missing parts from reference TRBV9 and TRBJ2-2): DSGVTQTPKHLITATGQRVTLRCSPRSGDLSVYWYQQSLDQGLQFLIQYYNGEERAKGNILERFSAQQFPDLHSELNLSSLELGDSALYFCASSGGDPRGTGELFFGEGSRLTVL.

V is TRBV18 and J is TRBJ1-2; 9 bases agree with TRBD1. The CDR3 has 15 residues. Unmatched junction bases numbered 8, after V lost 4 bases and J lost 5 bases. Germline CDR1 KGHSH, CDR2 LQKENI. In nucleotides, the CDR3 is TGTGCCAGCTCACTATCGGGACAGGGAACATATGGCTACACCTTC. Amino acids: CASSLSGQGTYGYTF.

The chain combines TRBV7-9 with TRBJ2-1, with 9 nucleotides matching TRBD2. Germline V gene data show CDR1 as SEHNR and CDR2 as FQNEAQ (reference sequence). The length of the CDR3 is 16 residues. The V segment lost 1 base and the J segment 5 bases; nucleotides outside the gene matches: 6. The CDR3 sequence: CASSLGAGGLHNEQFF. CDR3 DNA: TGTGCCAGCAGCTTAGGTGCGGGAGGGCTACACAATGAGCAGTTCTTC.

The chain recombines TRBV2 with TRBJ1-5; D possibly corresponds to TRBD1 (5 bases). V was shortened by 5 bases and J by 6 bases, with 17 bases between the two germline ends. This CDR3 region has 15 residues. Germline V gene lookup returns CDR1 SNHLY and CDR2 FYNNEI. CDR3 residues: CASSQLAGGGQPQHF. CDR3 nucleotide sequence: TGTGCCAGCAGTCAACTGGCGGGGGGAGGTCAGCCCCAGCATTTT.

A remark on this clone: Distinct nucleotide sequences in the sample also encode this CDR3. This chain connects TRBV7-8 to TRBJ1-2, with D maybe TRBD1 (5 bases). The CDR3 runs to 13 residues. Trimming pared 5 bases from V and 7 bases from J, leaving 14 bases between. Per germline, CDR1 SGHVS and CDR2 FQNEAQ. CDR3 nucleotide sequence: TGTGCCAGCAGCCCGGGGGAAGAGCGTGGCTACACCTTC. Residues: CASSPGEERGYTF.